In this sample, the clone carrying this TCR beta chain turned up a few times. Antigen specificity is unknown. The CDR3 sequence is 16 residues long. V was clipped by 4 bases and J by 1 base, with 13 bases between them. CDR1 is MNHNS and CDR2 is SASEGT in the germline V gene. The data belong to a study of T-cell memory formation after mild COVID-19. Study conclusions and caveats: Mostly located in CM and EM were contracting CD4+ clones, with contracting CD8+ clones located in EMRA.

TCRdb analysed the 5' RACE reads with MiXCR anew, one entry per CDR3 protein. The sample has about 280,000 distinct CDR3 sequences, roughly 8.2% seen once. The chain uses TRBV6-1 and TRBJ1-4; no definite D call. Sequenced input: PBMCs or a T cell subset sorted from them (not recorded which). This receptor was taken from a man younger than 35 who had mild COVID-19 (a few samples of this study predate the infection). Cell type and time point are not known. In DNA, the CDR3 is TGTGCCAGCAGTGGGGAAATCTACCTAACTAATGAAAAACTGTTTTTT. Translating it yields CASSGEIYLTNEKLFF.